Below, 21 T cell receptor beta chains from the same sample are listed, as sequenced in a study of T cells in Graves' hyperthyroidism and ophthalmopathy. It was RNA transcripts that yielded the amplified TCR beta CDR3 regions. RT-PCR in the first round (using the HTBI primer set) targeted the TCR CDR3. TCRdb analysed the multiplex PCR reads with MiXCR anew, one entry per CDR3 protein. The sample yields fewer than 200,000 distinct CDR3 sequences, around 15% seen once. The sample was blood. These receptors were collected from a woman aged 50 to 60 with Graves' hyperthyroidism.

The V gene is TRBV7-2, the J gene TRBJ1-1; 12 nucleotides match TRBD1. The trim removed 3 bases at V and 5 bases at J, leaving 13 bases unmatched. CDR3 length equals 18 residues. The germline gives CDR1 SGHTA, CDR2 FQGNSA. The CDR3 nucleotides read TGTGCCAGCAGCTTCACCGGGACAGGGGGCCCTAGTGGAACTGAAGCTTTCTTT. It is translated as CASSFTGTGGPSGTEAFF.

This clonotype was observed many times. The J gene is TRBJ1-5, the V gene TRBV2; D remains unclear. V lost 6 bases, J lost 1 base, and 10 bases lay in between. This CDR3 contains 14 residues. Germline CDR1 reads SNHLY; CDR2 reads FYNNEI. Here the CDR3 reads CASRLKGSNQPQHF. The CDR3 nucleotides read TGTGCCAGCAGGCTCAAGGGCAGCAATCAGCCCCAGCATTTT.

This clonotype has at least ten counts. The chain employs TRBV5-1 and TRBJ1-4; 9 positions match TRBD1. The CDR3 spans 15 residues. Germline V gene sequence: CDR1 SGHRS, CDR2 YFSETQ. V was pared by 4 bases and J by 4 bases, with 5 bases of the junction left unmatched. DNA for the CDR3: TGCGCCAGCAGCCGGACAGGGGTTGATAATGAAAAACTGTTTTTT. This codes for CASSRTGVDNEKLFF.

The chain employs TRBV3-1 and TRBJ1-2, with D perhaps TRBD1 (6 bases). The CDR3 contains 17 residues. Germline values: CDR1 LGHDT, CDR2 YNNKEL (reference sequence). Trimming pared 0 bases from V and 4 bases from J, leaving 18 bases between. CDR3 in amino acids: CASSQEGMETGSYGYTF. The CDR3 region has the DNA TGTGCCAGCAGCCAAGAAGGCATGGAAACAGGGTCCTATGGCTACACCTTC.

In its sample, this clonotype was seen many times. The rearrangement links TRBV4-1 to TRBJ1-1, with 9 bases identical to TRBD1. The CDR3 totals 16 residues. Germline trimming cut 4 bases from V and 0 bases from J; bases unmatched to any gene: 6. CDR1 and CDR2 from the germline V gene are MGHRA and YSYEKL. This CDR3 reads CASSRLQGALNTEAFF. The CDR3 DNA reads TGCGCCAGCAGCCGGTTACAGGGGGCACTGAACACTGAAGCTTTCTTT.

This clonotype was counted ten times or more. The chain links TRBV2 to TRBJ1-1; no clear D. Germline-derived CDR1 and CDR2 are SNHLY and FYNNEI. The CDR3 extends over 11 amino acids. The V end lost 4 bases, the J end lost 12 bases, and 12 bases lay between the germline ends. The CDR3 region is CASSVGSEPFF. DNA for the CDR3: TGTGCCAGCAGTGTAGGAAGTGAGCCTTTCTTT.

This clonotype was found many times. The V call is TRBV5-1, the J call TRBJ2-2; D is possibly TRBD2 (6 bases). Germline V gene lookup returns CDR1 SGHRS and CDR2 YFSETQ. The germline V and J ends were trimmed by 4 bases and 7 bases, with 23 bases remaining between them. CDR3 size: 17 residues. CDR3 residues: CASSGGSATWLDGELFF. The CDR3 bases are TGCGCCAGCAGCGGGGGGTCTGCAACATGGTTGGACGGGGAGCTGTTTTTT.

V usage is TRBV15 and J usage is TRBJ1-1; D call uncertain. The CDR3 spans 13 residues. Trimming stripped 0 bases from V and 6 bases from J, with 8 bases between. CDR1 and CDR2 (germline): LNHNV, YYDKDF (reference sequence). Written as DNA, the CDR3 is TGTGCCACCAGCAGAGATCTGAGTGCTGAAGCTTTCTTT. As protein: CATSRDLSAEAFF.

The rearrangement links TRBV14 to TRBJ1-2, with D uncertain. V shed 0 bases and J shed 7 bases, with 9 bases lying between them. CDR1 SGHDN and CDR2 FVKESK come from the germline V gene. CDR3 length: 13 residues. The DNA of the CDR3 is TGTGCCAGCAGCCAAGATCTGACGCCTGGCTACACCTTC. This encodes CASSQDLTPGYTF. The whole variable domain, remainder taken from reference TRBV14 and TRBJ1-2, is EAGVTQFPSHSVIEKGQTVTLRCDPISGHDNLYWYRRVMGKEIKFLLHFVKESKQDESGMPNNRFLAERTGGTYSTLKVQPAELEDSGVYFCASSQDLTPGYTFGSGTRLTVV.

This clonotype was detected many times. The J gene is TRBJ1-1, the V gene TRBV3-1; perhaps TRBD1 as D (5 bases). V lost 4 bases to trimming and J lost 1 base, with 10 bases between them. Germline V gene sequence: CDR1 LGHDT, CDR2 YNNKEL (reference sequence). CDR3 length: 14 amino acids. As DNA, the CDR3 is TGTGCCAGCAGCCGATTGACAGCGAACACTGAAGCTTTCTTT. It yields the protein CASSRLTANTEAFF. Variable domain in full (rest from reference TRBV3-1 and TRBJ1-1): DTAVSQTPKYLVTQMGNDKSIKCEQNLGHDTMYWYKQDSKKFLKIMFSYNNKELIINETVPNRFSPKSPDKAHLNLHINSLELGDSAVYFCASSRLTANTEAFFGQGTRLTVV.

This clonotype was found many times. The chain uses TRBV5-1 and TRBJ1-1; D gene unclear. The CDR3 length is 14 residues. Looked up from germline, CDR1 is SGHRS and CDR2 is YFSETQ. V lost 0 bases to trimming and J lost 4 bases, with 10 bases between them. CDR3 in DNA: TGCGCCAGCAGCTTGGATTACGGGTTCACTGAAGCTTTCTTT. Its protein product is CASSLDYGFTEAFF.

To note about this clonotype: At one boundary the junction diverges from the germline segment, which might be a read error. The chain has TRBV4-1 and TRBJ2-1, with a tentative D call TRBD2 (6 bases). Per the germline V gene, CDR1 is MGHRA and CDR2 is YSYEKL. The CDR3 covers 16 residues. CDR3 coding DNA: TGCGCCAGCAGCCAAGATAGGCGGGAATCCTACAATGAGCAGTCCTTC. This translates into CASSQDRRESYNEQSF.

This clonotype has at least ten counts. This chain connects TRBV19 to TRBJ1-2; 7 nucleotides agree with TRBD1. CDR3 length: 14 amino acids. Germline V CDR1 and CDR2: LNHDA, SQIVND (reference sequence). V trimming: 6 bases; J trimming: 1 base; junction bases outside the gene matches: 5. DNA for the CDR3: TGTGCCAGTAGGAAACAGGGGAGTAACTATGGCTACACCTTC. Amino acids: CASRKQGSNYGYTF.

This clonotype came up many times. The chain couples TRBV11-2 to TRBJ2-7, with TRBD2 matching 9 bases. This CDR3 has 14 amino acids. Germline trimming cut 4 bases from V and 2 bases from J; bases unmatched to any gene: 3. CDR1 and CDR2 from the germline V gene are SGHAT and FQNNGV. CDR3 loop: CASSSQRGAYEQYF. CDR3 DNA: TGTGCCAGCAGCTCCCAGCGGGGGGCCTACGAGCAGTACTTC.

This clonotype was counted ten times or more. The rearrangement joins TRBV7-9 to TRBJ1-1, with a possible D match to TRBD1 (6 bases). V was trimmed by 6 bases and J by 2 bases, leaving 13 bases between them. CDR1 SEHNR and CDR2 FQNEAQ come from the germline V gene (reference sequence). The CDR3 totals 14 residues. This chain's CDR3 is CASSWDKRNTEAFF. The CDR3 DNA follows: TGTGCCAGCAGTTGGGACAAGAGAAACACTGAAGCTTTCTTT.

This clonotype was seen ten or more times. The chain employs TRBV10-3 and TRBJ1-1, with 7 bases that match TRBD1. Germline values: CDR1 ENHRY, CDR2 SYGVKD. This CDR3 comprises 16 residues. With 5 bases clipped from V and 6 bases from J, the junction kept 15 bases outside the gene matches. DNA of the CDR3: TGTGCCATCAGTAGACAGGGAAGTTTGGGGATTTCTGAAGCTTTCTTT. It is translated as CAISRQGSLGISEAFF.

This clonotype was observed at least ten times. The chain couples TRBV13 to TRBJ2-2; the D gene is possibly TRBD1 (5 bases). This CDR3 spans 15 amino acids. Trimming removed 7 bases from V and 3 bases from J, with 15 bases in between. Per the germline V gene, CDR1 is PRHDT and CDR2 is FYEKMQ (reference sequence). Here the CDR3 reads CASKRKGIYTGELFF. The CDR3 DNA follows: TGTGCCAGCAAAAGAAAGGGGATTTACACCGGGGAGCTGTTTTTT.

The table lists this clonotype with many counts. The genes are TRBV6-1 and TRBJ2-7, with D unclear. The CDR3 consists of 14 residues. V was cut by 5 bases and J by 2 bases, with 13 bases left in between. Germline CDR1 MNHNS, CDR2 SASEGT. The CDR3 DNA reads as TGTGCCAGCAGTTATTTCGGGCCTACCTACGAGCAGTACTTC. Translating gives CASSYFGPTYEQYF.

This chain uses TRBV7-8 with TRBJ2-1, with D maybe TRBD2 (5 bases). This CDR3 region has 14 residues. Germline CDR1 SGHVS, CDR2 FQNEAQ. The ends were cut back, 5 bases at V and 7 bases at J, with 15 bases in the middle. In DNA, the CDR3 is TGTGCCAGCAGCCGGGGAGCCGTGGCTAATGAGCAGTTCTTC. It specifies CASSRGAVANEQFF.

Notes on this clonotype: A much larger clone lies one base from this, so it may be a read error. V usage is TRBV7-8 and J usage is TRBJ2-2, with a weak D call TRBD2 (7 bases). There are 16 residues in the CDR3. CDR1 SGHVS and CDR2 FQNEAQ come from the germline V gene. DNA of the CDR3: TGTGTCAGCAGCTTAGTCGGGGGGCGCGGCACCGGGGAGCTGTTTTTT. Translated, it gives CVSSLVGGRGTGELFF.

This clonotype was seen many times. The chain has TRBV2 and TRBJ1-2; D gene ambiguous. The CDR3 sequence is 12 residues long. CDR1 is SNHLY and CDR2 is FYNNEI in the germline V gene. V shed 3 bases and J shed 4 bases, with 6 bases lying between them. CDR3 in DNA: TGTGCCAGCAGTGAGGCAGTCTATGGCTACACCTTC. Translation: CASSEAVYGYTF.